This T cell receptor beta chain was sequenced in a study of identical twins. Each CDR3 protein gets one entry after TCRdb re-called the 5' RACE reads with MiXCR. This table holds about 200,000 distinct CDR3 sequences, roughly 10% found once. This clonotype was obtained from a woman aged 18-35 years in good health. Sequencing input: memory (CD45RO+) T cells sorted from blood.

CDR3 loop: CASSLYGAGVSYEQYF. CDR3 in DNA: TGCGCCAGCAGCCTCTACGGAGCGGGGGTATCCTACGAGCAGTACTTC. The V gene is TRBV5-1, the J gene TRBJ2-7; 8 bases align to TRBD2. Per the germline V gene, CDR1 is SGHRS and CDR2 is YFSETQ. The CDR3 totals 16 residues. The junction had 10 bases not matched to a gene; V was cut back by 4 bases and J by 1 base.